This TCR beta chain appears in the sequencing data of a study of vaccination effects on CD4 cells after COVID-19. Study-wide context: Sequencing was preceded by expansion of antigen-specific CD4+ T cells with viral peptide pools in the ViraFEST assay. Early after vaccination, and again late, three convalescent patients were sampled.

For this clone: Its target is unknown.

Sequencing was performed with immunoSEQ multiplex PCR; in TCRdb, only in-frame clones are kept and a portion is missing. This table has 30,000 to 35,000 clones, roughly four fifths appearing once. Notes on the study in general: Late post-vaccination, clones induced by infection and those induced by vaccine underwent marked clonal contraction.

This CDR3 region has 16 residues. Germline lookup yields CDR1 KGHDR and CDR2 SFDVKD. Trimming took off 3 bases at V and 2 bases at J, with 13 bases between the two ends. It was after nine to ten days of culture that CD4+ T cells were isolated. PCR showed that the person got SARS-CoV-2 infection at some point between March and December 2020. Either the mRNA-1273 or the BNT162b2 vaccine was given to participants as two doses. On day 3 and again on day 7, half the medium was replaced with IL-2 medium. This chain links TRBV24-1 with TRBJ2-1, with a possible D match to TRBD2 (5 bases). This sequence originates from a human donor who had a prior SARS-CoV-2 infection. This sample comprised CD4+ T cells from PBMCs cultured without peptide, obtained after COVID-19 vaccination. The CDR3 nucleotides are TGTGCCACCAGTGATCCGGGAAGGCGTCCCTACAATGAGCAGTTCTTC. This gives the protein CATSDPGRRPYNEQFF.